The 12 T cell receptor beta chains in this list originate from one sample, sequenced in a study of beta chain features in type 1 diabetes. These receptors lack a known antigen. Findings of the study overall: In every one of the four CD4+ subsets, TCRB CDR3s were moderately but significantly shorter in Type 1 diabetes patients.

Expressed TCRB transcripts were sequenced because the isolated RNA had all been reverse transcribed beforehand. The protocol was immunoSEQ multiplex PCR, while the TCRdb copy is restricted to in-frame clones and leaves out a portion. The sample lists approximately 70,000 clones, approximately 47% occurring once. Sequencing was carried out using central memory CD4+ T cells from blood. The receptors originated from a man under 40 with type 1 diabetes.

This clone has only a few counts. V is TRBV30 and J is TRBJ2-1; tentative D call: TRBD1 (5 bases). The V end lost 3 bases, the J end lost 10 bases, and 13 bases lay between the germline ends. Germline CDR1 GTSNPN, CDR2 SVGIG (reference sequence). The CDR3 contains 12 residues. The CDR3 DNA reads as TGTGCCTGGAGCATCAGGGCTGGGGAGCAGTTCTTC. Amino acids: CAWSIRAGEQFF.

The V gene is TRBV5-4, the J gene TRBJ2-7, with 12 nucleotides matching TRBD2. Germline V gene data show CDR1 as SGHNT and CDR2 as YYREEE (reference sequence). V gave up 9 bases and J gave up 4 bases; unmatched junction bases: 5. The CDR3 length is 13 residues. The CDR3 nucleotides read TGTGCCACCCAGACTAGCGGGAGTTACGAGCAGTACTTC. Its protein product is CATQTSGSYEQYF. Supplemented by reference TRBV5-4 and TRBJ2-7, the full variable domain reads ETGVTQSPTHLIKTRGQQVTLRCSSQSGHNTVSWYQQALGQGPQFIFQYYREEENGRGNFPPRFSGLQFPNYSSELNVNALELDDSALYLCATQTSGSYEQYFGPGTRLTVT.

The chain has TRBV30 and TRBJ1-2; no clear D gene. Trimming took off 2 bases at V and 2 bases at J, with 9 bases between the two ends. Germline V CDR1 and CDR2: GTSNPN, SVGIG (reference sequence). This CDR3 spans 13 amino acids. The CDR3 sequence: CAWSPTQNYGYTF. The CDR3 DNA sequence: TGTGCCTGGAGTCCGACACAAAACTATGGCTACACCTTC.

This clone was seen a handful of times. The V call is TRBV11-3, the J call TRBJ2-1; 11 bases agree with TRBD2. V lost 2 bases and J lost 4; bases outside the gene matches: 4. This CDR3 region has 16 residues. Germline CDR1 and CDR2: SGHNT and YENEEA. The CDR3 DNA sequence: TGTGCCAGCAGCTTAACTAGCGGGAGCGAGTACAATGAGCAGTTCTTC. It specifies CASSLTSGSEYNEQFF.

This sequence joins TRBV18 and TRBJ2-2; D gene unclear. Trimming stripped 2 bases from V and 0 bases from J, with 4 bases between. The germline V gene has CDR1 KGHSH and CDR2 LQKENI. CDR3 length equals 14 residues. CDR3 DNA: TGTGCCAGCTCACCAACAACGAACACCGGGGAGCTGTTTTTT. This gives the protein CASSPTTNTGELFF.

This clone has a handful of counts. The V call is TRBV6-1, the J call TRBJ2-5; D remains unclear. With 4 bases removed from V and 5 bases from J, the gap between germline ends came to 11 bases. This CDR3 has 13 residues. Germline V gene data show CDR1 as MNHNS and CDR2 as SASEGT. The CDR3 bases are TGTGCCAGCAGTGGCAGGTTTTTCGAGACCCAGTACTTC. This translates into CASSGRFFETQYF.

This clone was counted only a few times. The CDR3 here is CSGGQGEAFF. Here the CDR3 DNA reads TGCAGCGGGGGACAGGGTGAAGCTTTCTTT. This chain joins TRBV29-1 and TRBJ1-1; 9 bases map to TRBD1. This CDR3 has 10 amino acids. Unmatched junction bases numbered 1, after V lost 7 bases and J lost 7 bases. CDR1 and CDR2 (germline): SQVTM, ANQGSEA.

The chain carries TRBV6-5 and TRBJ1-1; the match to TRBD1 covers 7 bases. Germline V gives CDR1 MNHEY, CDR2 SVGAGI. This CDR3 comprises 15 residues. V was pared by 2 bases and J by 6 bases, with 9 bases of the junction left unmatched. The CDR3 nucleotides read TGTGCCAGCAGTTACGATGGGACAGCAGCCTCTGAAGCTTTCTTT. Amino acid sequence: CASSYDGTAASEAFF.

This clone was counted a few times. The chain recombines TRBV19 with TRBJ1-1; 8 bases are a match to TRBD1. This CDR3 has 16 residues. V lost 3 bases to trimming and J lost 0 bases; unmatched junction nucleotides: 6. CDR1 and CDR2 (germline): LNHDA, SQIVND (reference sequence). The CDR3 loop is CASSIWADRVNTEAFF. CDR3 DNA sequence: TGTGCCAGTAGTATTTGGGCGGACAGGGTGAACACTGAAGCTTTCTTT.

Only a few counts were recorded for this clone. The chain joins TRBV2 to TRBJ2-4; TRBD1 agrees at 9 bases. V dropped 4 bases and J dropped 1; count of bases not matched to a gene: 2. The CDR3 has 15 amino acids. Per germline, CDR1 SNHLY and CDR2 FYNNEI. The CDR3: CASSGDRVAKNIQYF. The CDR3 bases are TGTGCCAGCAGTGGGGACAGGGTCGCCAAAAACATTCAGTACTTC.

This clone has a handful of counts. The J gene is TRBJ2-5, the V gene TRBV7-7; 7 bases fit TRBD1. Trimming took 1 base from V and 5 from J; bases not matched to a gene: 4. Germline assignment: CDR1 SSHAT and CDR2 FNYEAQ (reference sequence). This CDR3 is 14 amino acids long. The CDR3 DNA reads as TGTGCCAGCAGCTTAGAGGGGGCCAGTGAGACCCAGTACTTC. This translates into CASSLEGASETQYF.

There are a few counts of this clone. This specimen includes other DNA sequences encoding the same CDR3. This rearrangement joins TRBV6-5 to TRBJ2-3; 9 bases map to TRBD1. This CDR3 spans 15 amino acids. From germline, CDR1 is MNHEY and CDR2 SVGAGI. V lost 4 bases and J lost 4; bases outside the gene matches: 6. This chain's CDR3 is CASSSGQGGADTQYF. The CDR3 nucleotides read TGTGCCAGCAGTTCGGGACAGGGTGGAGCAGATACGCAGTATTTT.